Listed below are T cell receptor beta chains from one sample, sequenced in a study of OX40 agonist ivuxolimab in advanced cancers. Produced via immunoSEQ multiplex PCR; TCRdb's table is partial and in-frame only. In the table there are 20,000 to 25,000 clones, roughly 82% of which are singletons. Sequenced material: CD4+ or CD8+ T cells sorted from blood, taken in a trial of the OX40 agonist ivuxolimab. The receptors were sampled from an adult with an advanced solid tumor such as melanoma, head and neck, liver or kidney cancer. CDR3s include the opening cysteine and the closing phenylalanine or tryptophan. Each record gives: V gene, J gene, CDR3 protein.

TRBV9,TRBJ2-7,CASSVGTGSMKEQYF
TRBV4-3,TRBJ2-7,CASSQGQGDVYEQYF
TRBV21-1,TRBJ2-7,CASSKARSYEQYF
TRBV19,TRBJ1-1,CASRLGATEAFF
TRBV14,TRBJ1-2,CASGLGLAYGYTF
TRBV5-6,TRBJ1-5,CASSLDRGLGQPQHF
TRBV10-3,TRBJ2-5,CATTGLAGHQETQYF
TRBV19,TRBJ1-5,CASSIYSGPQHF
TRBV10-2,TRBJ2-2,CASSLQYTGELFF
TRBV9,TRBJ2-1,CASSAGDRGFYNEQFF
TRBV7-3,TRBJ2-1,CASGLWRINEQFF
TRBV14,TRBJ1-6,CASSPRSYNSPLHF
TRBV7-7,TRBJ2-1,CASSSTWGHEQFF
TRBV29-1,TRBJ2-6,CSVEVSGANVLTF
TRBV19,TRBJ1-1,CASTARLNTEAFF
TRBV9,TRBJ2-1,CASSAKGANEQFF
TRBV7-9,TRBJ2-7,CASSQDWSSRSSYEQYF
TRBV9,TRBJ1-3,CASSVGGVGGNTIYF
TRBV5-1,TRBJ2-1,CASSLYRAYNEQFF
TRBV10-3,TRBJ2-2,CAIRLNTGELFF
TRBV5-6,TRBJ1-2,CASSLDNYGYTF
TRBV6-6,TRBJ1-5,CASSYSEFRPQHF
TRBV21-1,TRBJ2-2,CASTRGGDPGELFF
TRBV9,TRBJ2-7,CASSVGGIGYEQYF
TRBV7-2,TRBJ2-5,CASSPLPQGQETQYF
TRBV5-6,TRBJ1-5,CASSFLGQGSQPQHF
TRBV5-6,TRBJ1-1,CASSLRTRDTEAFF
TRBV7-6,TRBJ2-4,CASSLVPGQGIAKNIQYF
TRBV19,TRBJ2-5,CASGGGGYQETQYF
TRBV6-5,TRBJ2-7,CASSYGGKSSYEQYF
TRBV19,TRBJ2-5,CASSPKPWETQYF
TRBV27,TRBJ2-5,CASSLWGGAQETQYF
TRBV4-3,TRBJ2-7,CASSQGQGIYEQYF
TRBV7-9,TRBJ2-7,CASSLPRETYEQYF
TRBV7-8,TRBJ2-3,CASSSPGASDDTQYF